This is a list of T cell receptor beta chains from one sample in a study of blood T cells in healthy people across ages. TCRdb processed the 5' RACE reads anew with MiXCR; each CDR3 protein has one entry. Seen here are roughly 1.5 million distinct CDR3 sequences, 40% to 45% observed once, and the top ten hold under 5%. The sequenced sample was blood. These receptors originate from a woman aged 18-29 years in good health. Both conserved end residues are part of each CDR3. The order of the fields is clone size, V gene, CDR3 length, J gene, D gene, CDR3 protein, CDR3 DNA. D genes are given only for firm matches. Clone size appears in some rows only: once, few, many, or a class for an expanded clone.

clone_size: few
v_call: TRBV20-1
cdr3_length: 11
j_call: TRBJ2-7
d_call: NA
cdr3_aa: CSAQSPYEQYF
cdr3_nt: TGCAGTGCTCAATCGCCCTACGAGCAGTACTTC

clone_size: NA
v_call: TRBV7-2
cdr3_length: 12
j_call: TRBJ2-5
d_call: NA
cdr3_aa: CASSFLQRTQYF
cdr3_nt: TGTGCCAGCAGCTTCCTTCAGCGGACCCAGTACTTC

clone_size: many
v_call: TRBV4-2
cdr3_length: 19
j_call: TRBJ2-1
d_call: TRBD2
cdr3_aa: CASSQDRRSTSGGYNEQFF
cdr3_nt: TGTGCCAGCAGCCAAGATAGGCGCTCGACTAGCGGGGGTTACAATGAGCAGTTCTTC

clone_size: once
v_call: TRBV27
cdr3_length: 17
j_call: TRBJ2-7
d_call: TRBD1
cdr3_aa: CASSTFGTGGFYNEQYF
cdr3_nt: TGTGCCAGCAGTACGTTCGGGACAGGGGGTTTTTACAATGAGCAGTACTTC

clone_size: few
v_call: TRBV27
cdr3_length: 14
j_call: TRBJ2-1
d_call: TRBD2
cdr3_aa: CASSQAGGPGEQFF
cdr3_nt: TGTGCCAGCAGCCAGGCGGGGGGACCGGGAGAGCAGTTCTTC

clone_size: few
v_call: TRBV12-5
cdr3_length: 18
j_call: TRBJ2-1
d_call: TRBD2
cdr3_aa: CASAPPTSGDSSYNEQFF
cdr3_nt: TGTGCTAGTGCCCCTCCCACTAGCGGGGACAGCTCCTACAATGAGCAGTTCTTC

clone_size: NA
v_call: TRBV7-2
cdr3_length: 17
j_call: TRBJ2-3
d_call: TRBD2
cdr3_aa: CASSDPAAGWHRDTQYF
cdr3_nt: TGTGCCAGCAGCGATCCTGCAGCGGGGTGGCACAGAGATACGCAGTATTTT

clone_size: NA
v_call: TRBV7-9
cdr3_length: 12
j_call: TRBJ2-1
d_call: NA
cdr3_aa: CAIRLYPNEQFF
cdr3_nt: TGTGCCATCCGACTATACCCCAATGAGCAGTTCTTC

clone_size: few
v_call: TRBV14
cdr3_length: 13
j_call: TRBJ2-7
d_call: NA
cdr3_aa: CASSQVYSYEQYF
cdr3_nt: TGTGCCAGCAGCCAGGTCTACTCCTACGAGCAGTACTTC

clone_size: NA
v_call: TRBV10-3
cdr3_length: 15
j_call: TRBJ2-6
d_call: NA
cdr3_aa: CAIGLRAPGANVLTF
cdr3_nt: TGTGCCATCGGTCTCCGGGCGCCTGGGGCCAACGTCCTGACTTTC

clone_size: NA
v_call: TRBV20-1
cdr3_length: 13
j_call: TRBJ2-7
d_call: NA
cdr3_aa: CSASASGSYEQYF
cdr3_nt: TGCAGTGCTAGTGCCAGCGGGTCCTACGAGCAGTACTTC

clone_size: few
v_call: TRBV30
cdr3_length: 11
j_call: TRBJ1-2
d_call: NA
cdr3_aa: CAGSISSGYTF
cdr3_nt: TGTGCCGGGTCCATTTCCTCAGGCTACACCTTC

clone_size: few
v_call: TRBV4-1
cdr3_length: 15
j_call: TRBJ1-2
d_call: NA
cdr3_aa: CASSQRTESGYGYTF
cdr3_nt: TGCGCCAGCAGCCAACGGACAGAATCTGGCTATGGCTACACCTTC

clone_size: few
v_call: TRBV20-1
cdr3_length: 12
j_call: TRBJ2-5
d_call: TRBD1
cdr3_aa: CSARGQQETQYF
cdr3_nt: TGCAGTGCCCGGGGACAGCAAGAGACCCAGTACTTC

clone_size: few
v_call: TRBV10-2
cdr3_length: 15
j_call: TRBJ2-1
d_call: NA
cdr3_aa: CASSETLGSLSEQFF
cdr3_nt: TGCGCCAGCAGTGAGACCTTGGGTAGCTTGAGTGAGCAGTTCTTC

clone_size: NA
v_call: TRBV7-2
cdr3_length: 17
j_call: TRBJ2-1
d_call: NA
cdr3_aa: CASSLESWGSRGAEQFF
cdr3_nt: TGTGCCAGCAGCTTAGAGTCCTGGGGCAGCCGCGGTGCTGAGCAGTTCTTC

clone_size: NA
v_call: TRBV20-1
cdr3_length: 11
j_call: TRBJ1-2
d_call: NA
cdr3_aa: CSASQGNGYTF
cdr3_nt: TGCAGTGCTAGTCAGGGGAATGGCTACACCTTC

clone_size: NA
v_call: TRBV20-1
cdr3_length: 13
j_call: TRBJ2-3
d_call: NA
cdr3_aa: CSARDSLQYTQYF
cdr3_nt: TGCAGTGCTAGAGATAGTTTACAGTATACGCAGTATTTT

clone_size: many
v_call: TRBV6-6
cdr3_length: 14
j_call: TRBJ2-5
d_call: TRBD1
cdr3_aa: CASSSDRGQETQYF
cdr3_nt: TGTGCCAGCAGTTCTGACAGGGGCCAAGAGACCCAGTACTTC

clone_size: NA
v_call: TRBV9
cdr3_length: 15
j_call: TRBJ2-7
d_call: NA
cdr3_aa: CASSSSPGATYEQYF
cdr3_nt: TGTGCCAGCAGCTCTTCACCAGGGGCGACCTACGAGCAGTACTTC

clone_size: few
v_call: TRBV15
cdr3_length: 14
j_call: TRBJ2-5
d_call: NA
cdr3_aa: CATSRRTVQETQYF
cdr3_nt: TGTGCCACCAGCAGAAGGACAGTTCAAGAGACCCAGTACTTC

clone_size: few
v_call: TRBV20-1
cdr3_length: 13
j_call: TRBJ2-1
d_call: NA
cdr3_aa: CSEVARTFNEQFF
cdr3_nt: TGCAGTGAGGTCGCTAGAACTTTCAATGAGCAGTTCTTC

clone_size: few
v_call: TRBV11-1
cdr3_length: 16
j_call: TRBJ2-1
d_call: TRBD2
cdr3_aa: CASSATSGRAKNEQFF
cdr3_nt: TGTGCCAGCAGCGCCACTAGCGGGAGGGCCAAAAATGAGCAGTTCTTC